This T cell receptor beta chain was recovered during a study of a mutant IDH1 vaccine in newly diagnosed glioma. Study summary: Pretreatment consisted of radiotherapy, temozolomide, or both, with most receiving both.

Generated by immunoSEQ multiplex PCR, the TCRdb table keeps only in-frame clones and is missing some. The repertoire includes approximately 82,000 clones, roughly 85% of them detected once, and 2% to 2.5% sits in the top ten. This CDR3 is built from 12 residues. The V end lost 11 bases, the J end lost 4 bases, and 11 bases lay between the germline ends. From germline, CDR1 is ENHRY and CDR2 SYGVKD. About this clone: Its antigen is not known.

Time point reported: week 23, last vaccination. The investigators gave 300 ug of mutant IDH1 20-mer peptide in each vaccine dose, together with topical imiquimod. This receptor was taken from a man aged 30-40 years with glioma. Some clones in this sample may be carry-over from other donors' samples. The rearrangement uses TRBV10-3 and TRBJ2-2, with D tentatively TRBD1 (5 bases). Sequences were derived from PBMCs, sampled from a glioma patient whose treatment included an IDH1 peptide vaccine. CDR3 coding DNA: TGTGCCGTCGACCAGGGCACCGGGGAGCTGTTTTTT. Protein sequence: CAVDQGTGELFF.